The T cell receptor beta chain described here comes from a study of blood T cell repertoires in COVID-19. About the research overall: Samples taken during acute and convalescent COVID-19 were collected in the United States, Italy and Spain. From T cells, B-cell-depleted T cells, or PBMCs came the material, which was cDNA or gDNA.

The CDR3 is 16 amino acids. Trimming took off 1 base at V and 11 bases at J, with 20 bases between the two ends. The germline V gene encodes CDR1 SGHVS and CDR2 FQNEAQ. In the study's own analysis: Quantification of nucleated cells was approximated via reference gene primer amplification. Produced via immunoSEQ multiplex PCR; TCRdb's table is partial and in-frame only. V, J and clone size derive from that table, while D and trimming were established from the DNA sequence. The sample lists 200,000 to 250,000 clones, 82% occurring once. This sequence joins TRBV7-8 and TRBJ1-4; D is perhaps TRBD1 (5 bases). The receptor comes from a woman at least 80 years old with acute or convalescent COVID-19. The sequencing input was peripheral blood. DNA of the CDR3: TGTGCCAGCAGCTTAGAAAGGGTCGGCGGGGCCGGGAAACTGTTTTTT. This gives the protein CASSLERVGGAGKLFF. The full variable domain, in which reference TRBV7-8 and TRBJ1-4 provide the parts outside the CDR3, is GAGVSQSPRYKVAKRGQDVALRCDPISGHVSLFWYQQALGQGPEFLTYFQNEAQLDKSGLPSDRFFAERPEGSVSTLKIQRTQQEDSAVYLCASSLERVGGAGKLFFGSGTQLSVL.